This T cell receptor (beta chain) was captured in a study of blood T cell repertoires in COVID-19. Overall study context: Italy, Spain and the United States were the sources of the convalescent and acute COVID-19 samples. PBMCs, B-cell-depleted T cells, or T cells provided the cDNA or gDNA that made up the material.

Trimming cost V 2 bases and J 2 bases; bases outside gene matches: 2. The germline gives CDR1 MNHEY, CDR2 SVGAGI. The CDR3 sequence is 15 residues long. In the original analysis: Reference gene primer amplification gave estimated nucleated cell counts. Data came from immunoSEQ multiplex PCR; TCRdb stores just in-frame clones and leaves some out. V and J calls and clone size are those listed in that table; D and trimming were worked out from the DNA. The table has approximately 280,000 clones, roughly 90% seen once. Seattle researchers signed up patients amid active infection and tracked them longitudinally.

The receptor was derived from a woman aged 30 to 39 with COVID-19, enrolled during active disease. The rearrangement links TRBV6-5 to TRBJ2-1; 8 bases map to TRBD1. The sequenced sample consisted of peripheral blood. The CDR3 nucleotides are TGTGCCAGCAGTTACGCAGGGGGCCCCTACAATGAGCAGTTCTTC. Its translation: CASSYAGGPYNEQFF.